Following are 25 T cell receptor beta chains from one sample sequenced in a study of CD8 T cells in Susac syndrome. RNA was extracted with the RNeasy kit, and a quantity of about 0.45 to 1 ug was reverse transcribed using random hexamers. TCRdb re-called the immunoSEQ multiplex PCR reads through MiXCR, storing one row per CDR3 protein. The table lists about 200,000 distinct CDR3 sequences, roughly 94% of them singletons. The sample taken for sequencing was CD4+ T cells from PBMCs. These receptors originate from a human donor in good health.

This chain connects TRBV12-2 to TRBJ2-3; the table names TRBD2, a call not compared with the DNA. TRBV12-2 is reported as a pseudogene. The length of the CDR3 is 16 residues. The CDR3 nucleotides read TGTGCAAGTCGCTCTATCTATAGCGGGGCGGGAGATACGCAGTATTTT. Protein: CASRSIYSGAGDTQYF.

The rearrangement uses TRBV27 and TRBJ2-3, with D possibly matching TRBD2 (5 bases). The CDR3 is 14 amino acids. Per germline, CDR1 MNHEY and CDR2 SMNVEV (reference sequence). V was shortened by 5 bases and J by 8 bases, with 17 bases between the two germline ends. In nucleotides, the CDR3 is TGTGCCAGCAGTCGTACTTCCCGAGGAGGTACGCAGTATTTT. This sequence encodes CASSRTSRGGTQYF.

The chain is built from TRBV5-4 and TRBJ2-6; 9 bases agree with TRBD1. In germline, CDR1 is SGHNT, CDR2 YYREEE (reference sequence). After removal of 4 bases from V and 2 bases from J, the junction contained 10 bases not matched to a gene. The CDR3 has 18 residues. This CDR3 reads CASSRATGGLPGANVLTF. The DNA for the CDR3 is TGTGCCAGCAGCAGGGCGACAGGGGGATTGCCTGGGGCCAACGTCCTGACTTTC.

The chain couples TRBV2 to TRBJ1-2; D gene unclear. The CDR3 totals 14 residues. Per the germline V gene, CDR1 is SNHLY and CDR2 is FYNNEI. V lost 1 base, J lost 2 bases, and 8 bases lay in between. The CDR3 spells CASSEEQGNYGYTF. CDR3 sequence (DNA): TGTGCCAGCAGTGAAGAGCAAGGGAACTATGGCTACACCTTC. The full variable domain, its missing parts supplied by reference TRBV2 and TRBJ1-2, is EPEVTQTPSHQVTQMGQEVILRCVPISNHLYFYWYRQILGQKVEFLVSFYNNEISEKSEIFDDQFSVERPDGSNFTLKIRSTKLEDSAMYFCASSEEQGNYGYTFGSGTRLTVV.

The rearrangement joins TRBV4-1 to TRBJ2-1; 8 nucleotides line up with TRBD2. Trimming cost V 1 base and J 9 bases; bases outside gene matches: 8. The CDR3 sequence is 15 residues long. Germline assignment: CDR1 MGHRA and CDR2 YSYEKL. The DNA of the CDR3 is TGCGCCAGCAGCCAAGTGTTAGCGGGACCGCGTGAGCAGTTCTTC. As protein: CASSQVLAGPREQFF.

This sequence joins TRBV29-1 and TRBJ2-1; D is perhaps TRBD1 or TRBD2 (5 bases each). Trimming pared 7 bases from V and 10 bases from J, leaving 20 bases between. The CDR3 is 13 residues long. Looked up from germline, CDR1 is SQVTM and CDR2 is ANQGSEA. The CDR3 coding sequence is TGCAGCGCCACCGACTGGATCCGGGACGAGCAGTTCTTC. This encodes CSATDWIRDEQFF.

The rearrangement joins TRBV7-9 to TRBJ2-6, with D uncertain. Germline V CDR1 and CDR2: SEHNR, FQNEAQ (reference sequence). Trimming removed 1 base at V and 2 bases at J, with 6 bases between. This CDR3 spans 15 amino acids. The CDR3 DNA is TGTGCCAGCAGCTTAGGGGCTACTGGGGCCAACGTCCTGACTTTC. It yields the protein CASSLGATGANVLTF.

Here the CDR3 DNA reads TGCAGCGTAGAATACAGGGCAGTCCCCTACAATGAGCAGTTCTTC. This codes for CSVEYRAVPYNEQFF. V usage is TRBV29-1 and J usage is TRBJ2-1, with D possibly matching TRBD1 (6 bases). This CDR3 is 15 amino acids long. Germline V CDR1 and CDR2: SQVTM, ANQGSEA. V was cut by 6 bases and J by 2 bases, with 17 bases left in between.

The genes are TRBV3-1 and TRBJ1-2, with 8 bases aligning to TRBD1. The germline V gene has CDR1 LGHDT and CDR2 YNNKEL (reference sequence). The length of the CDR3 is 15 residues. Trimming removed 1 base from V and 5 bases from J; junction bases left unmatched: 6. The CDR3 sequence: CASSQGAGGDYGYTF. The CDR3 DNA is TGTGCCAGCAGCCAAGGGGCAGGGGGCGATTATGGCTACACCTTC.

The genes are TRBV29-1 and TRBJ2-1; 7 bases are a match to TRBD2. The CDR3 runs 14 residues. V shed 7 bases and J 11 bases; nucleotides not matched to a gene: 17. The germline V gene has CDR1 SQVTM and CDR2 ANQGSEA. The CDR3 is CSAGGDRDPLKQFF. The CDR3 DNA sequence: TGCAGCGCTGGGGGGGACCGGGACCCACTGAAGCAGTTCTTC.

This chain connects TRBV4-1 to TRBJ1-2; possible D gene TRBD1, 5 bases. Trimming removed 1 base at V and 4 bases at J, with 7 bases between. The CDR3 runs to 13 residues. Germline V lookup: CDR1 MGHRA, CDR2 YSYEKL. CDR3 in amino acids: CASSQGGGYGYTF. CDR3 sequence (DNA): TGCGCCAGCAGCCAAGGGGGGGGCTATGGCTACACCTTC.

The chain links TRBV5-1 to TRBJ2-1; TRBD2 matches 8 bases. Looked up from germline, CDR1 is SGHRS and CDR2 is YFSETQ. The CDR3 totals 14 residues. Trimming took 2 bases from V and 5 from J; bases not matched to a gene: 3. The CDR3 DNA reads as TGCGCCAGCAGCTTCGGGAGGGCTAACAATGAGCAGTTCTTC. It translates to CASSFGRANNEQFF.

The rearrangement joins TRBV7-9 to TRBJ2-1, with D tentatively TRBD2 (6 bases). The V and J ends lost 5 bases and 15 bases respectively, with 17 bases between them. The CDR3 spans 12 residues. Per germline, CDR1 SEHNR and CDR2 FQNEAQ (reference sequence). In DNA, the CDR3 is TGTGCCAGCAGCCTTTCGGGGGAAGATCGGTTCTTC. Its translation: CASSLSGEDRFF.

This clonotype showed up just once. This chain connects TRBV20-1 to TRBJ2-2; D remains ambiguous. V dropped 5 bases and J dropped 4 bases, with 5 bases sitting between them. Germline CDR1 DFQATT, CDR2 SNEGSKA (reference sequence). The CDR3 is made up of 11 amino acids. The CDR3 bases are TGCAGTGCTGCCCGCACCGGGGAGCTGTTTTTT. Encoded protein: CSAARTGELFF.

The genes are TRBV12-3 or TRBV12-4 and TRBJ2-7; TRBD2 is a possible D gene (6 bases). The length of the CDR3 is 12 residues. V was clipped by 8 bases and J by 0 bases, with 8 bases between them. CDR3 protein: CASGRTSYEQYV. The DNA of the CDR3 is TGTGCCAGCGGGAGGACCTCCTACGAGCAGTACGTC.

V usage is TRBV28 and J usage is TRBJ2-1, with D unresolved. CDR1 is MDHEN and CDR2 is SYDVKM in the germline V gene. The V and J ends lost 2 bases and 4 bases respectively, with 6 bases between them. This CDR3 has 13 residues. The CDR3 DNA reads as TGTGCCAGCAGTTTACAGACATACAATGAGCAGTTCTTC. It is translated as CASSLQTYNEQFF.

The chain carries TRBV25-1 and TRBJ2-2; D is uncertain. Germline V gene lookup returns CDR1 MGHDK and CDR2 SYGVNS. CDR3 length equals 16 residues. V gave up 3 bases and J gave up 1 base, with 12 bases separating them. The CDR3 loop reads CASSDPKTGNTGELFF. The CDR3 DNA reads TGTGCCAGCAGTGATCCCAAAACCGGGAACACCGGGGAGCTGTTTTTT.

The chain carries TRBV7-2 and TRBJ2-1; TRBD2 matches at 12 bases. The trim removed 4 bases at V and 12 bases at J, leaving 1 base unmatched. Germline loops: CDR1 SGHTA, CDR2 FQGNSA. The CDR3 is 12 amino acids. The CDR3 DNA reads as TGTGCCAGCAGCTGGACTAGCGGGGTGCAGTTCTTC. This gives the protein CASSWTSGVQFF. The full variable domain, with the rest looked up from reference TRBV7-2 and TRBJ2-1, is GAGVSQSPSNKVTEKGKDVELRCDPISGHTALYWYRQSLGQGLEFLIYFQGNSAPDKSGLPSDRFSAERTGGSVSTLTIQRTQQEDSAVYLCASSWTSGVQFFGPGTRLTVL.

The V and J genes are TRBV2 and TRBJ1-2, with 7 bases matching TRBD1. Trimming removed 7 bases from V and 4 bases from J; junction bases left unmatched: 9. Germline-derived CDR1 and CDR2 are SNHLY and FYNNEI. The CDR3 consists of 14 residues. The CDR3 DNA reads as TGTGCCAGCAACTCGCCGGGACAGAGCTATGGCTACACCTTC. Amino acid sequence: CASNSPGQSYGYTF.

This chain uses TRBV18 with TRBJ2-1; no firm D call. Germline values: CDR1 KGHSH, CDR2 LQKENI. The CDR3 contains 13 residues. Between the trimmed V and J ends, which lost 2 bases and 9 bases, there was a span of 11 bases. The chain's CDR3 is CASSPEVWSEQFF. The CDR3 DNA reads TGTGCCAGCTCACCAGAAGTATGGAGTGAGCAGTTCTTC.

V gene TRBV20-1 combines with J gene TRBJ1-2, with D maybe TRBD1 (5 bases). This CDR3 is built from 11 residues. Trimming took off 7 bases at V and 7 bases at J, with 13 bases between the two ends. Germline CDR1 and CDR2: DFQATT and SNEGSKA (reference sequence). CDR3 bases: TGCAGTGGGGGGAAAGGCACTGGCTACACCTTC. Its protein is CSGGKGTGYTF.

CDR3 sequence (DNA): TGTGCCAGCAGCTTAGAGAGGAAGGCGTACTTC. It codes for CASSLERKAYF. V usage is TRBV7-9 and J usage is TRBJ2-5; no firm D call. Trimming shortened V by 1 base and J by 13 bases, and 10 bases separated the two germline ends. CDR3 length: 11 residues. Per the germline V gene, CDR1 is SEHNR and CDR2 is FQNEAQ (reference sequence).

V gene TRBV30 combines with J gene TRBJ1-1; D possibly corresponds to TRBD1 (5 bases). This CDR3 region has 11 residues. The V and J ends lost 5 bases and 8 bases respectively, with 12 bases between them. Germline V gene sequence: CDR1 GTSNPN, CDR2 SVGIG (reference sequence). The CDR3 sequence: CAWGKDSEAFF. CDR3 sequence (DNA): TGTGCCTGGGGGAAAGACAGCGAAGCTTTCTTT.

The gene calls are TRBV29-1 and TRBJ1-2; D may be TRBD1 (5 bases). The germline V and J ends were trimmed by 2 bases and 2 bases, with 9 bases remaining between them. Germline CDR1 and CDR2: SQVTM and ANQGSEA. There are 13 residues in the CDR3. CDR3 in amino acids: CSVEQGANYGYTF. The DNA of the CDR3 is TGCAGCGTTGAACAGGGCGCCAACTATGGCTACACCTTC.

CDR3 in DNA: TGTGCCAGCAGTGTCTCCCTAGCGGGGCAAGAGACCCAGTACTTC. It translates to CASSVSLAGQETQYF. The chain uses TRBV25-1 and TRBJ2-5, with 9 bases lining up with TRBD2. The CDR3 extends over 15 amino acids. CDR1 is MGHDK and CDR2 is SYGVNS in the germline V gene. V gave up 4 bases and J gave up 2 bases; unmatched junction bases: 5.